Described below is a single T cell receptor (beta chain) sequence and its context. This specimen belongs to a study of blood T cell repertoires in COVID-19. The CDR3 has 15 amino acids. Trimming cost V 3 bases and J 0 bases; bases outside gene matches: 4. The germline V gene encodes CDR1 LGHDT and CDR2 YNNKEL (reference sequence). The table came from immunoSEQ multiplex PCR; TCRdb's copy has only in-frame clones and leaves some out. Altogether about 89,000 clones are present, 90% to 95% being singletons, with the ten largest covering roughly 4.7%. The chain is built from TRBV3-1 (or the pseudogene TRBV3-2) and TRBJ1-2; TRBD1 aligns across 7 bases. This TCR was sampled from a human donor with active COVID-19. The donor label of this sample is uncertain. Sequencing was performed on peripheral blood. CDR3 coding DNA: TGTGCCAGCAGCCAGACAGGGCAAGCTAACTATGGCTACACCTTC. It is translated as CASSQTGQANYGYTF.